One sample yielded the 15 T cell receptor beta chains listed below, sequenced in a study of blood T cells in healthy people across ages. The use of a sample-barcoded 5' primer and a J-beta primer mix characterized a second PCR of roughly 6 to 11 cycles. TCRdb ran MiXCR on the 5' RACE reads and lists one entry per CDR3 protein. Counted here are 550,000 to 800,000 distinct CDR3 sequences, approximately 31% occurring once; the ten biggest clones make up 15%. Input material: blood. The receptors originated from a woman older than 75 in good health.

This chain joins TRBV30 and TRBJ1-5; D gene uncertain. Deletions cut 1 base from V and 4 bases from J, with 5 bases between. Germline loops: CDR1 GTSNPN, CDR2 SVGIG (reference sequence). The CDR3 loop spans 12 amino acids. CDR3 sequence: CAWSAVNQPQHF. DNA for the CDR3: TGTGCCTGGAGTGCCGTAAATCAGCCCCAGCATTTT.

This chain uses TRBV20-1 with TRBJ2-4; TRBD1 agrees at 11 bases. The J call may not be correct, given that the DNA end is closer to TRBJ2-5. The CDR3 length is 15 residues. Looked up from germline, CDR1 is DFQATT and CDR2 is SNEGSKA (reference sequence). In DNA form, the CDR3 reads TGCAGTGCTAGAGCCGGGACAGGGGGAAGGGAGACCCAGTACTTC. It specifies CSARAGTGGRETQYF.

At least ten counts were recorded for this clonotype. The chain links TRBV7-8 to TRBJ1-2; TRBD1 aligns across 8 bases. The CDR3 totals 17 residues. Germline CDR1 and CDR2: SGHVS and FQNEAQ. V trimming: 5 bases; J trimming: 5 bases; junction bases outside the gene matches: 16. CDR3 nucleotides: TGTGCCAGCAGCCGATATACCGGACAGGGCGGCCAGTATGGCTACACCTTC. Translating gives CASSRYTGQGGQYGYTF.

About this clonotype itself: Possible read error: a much larger clone is one base away. This chain links TRBV4-2 with TRBJ2-7; 11 nucleotides agree with TRBD1. Germline V gene sequence: CDR1 LGHNA, CDR2 YNFKEQ. V gave up 2 bases and J gave up 7 bases; unmatched junction bases: 10. The CDR3 length is 16 residues. In DNA form, the CDR3 reads TGTGCCAGCAGCCAATCGTGGACAGGGGGCTCCGATGAGCAGTACTTC. Amino acids: CASSQSWTGGSDEQYF.

This clonotype was found a few times. This sequence joins TRBV5-1 and TRBJ2-1; TRBD1 matches 9 bases. Germline CDR1 reads SGHRS; CDR2 reads YFSETQ. With V trimmed by 3 bases and J by 10 bases, 17 bases remained unmatched. This CDR3 has 17 residues. CDR3 DNA sequence: TGCGCCAGCAGCTCTGGCTTGGGACAGGGTCTACCCATGGAGCAGTTCTTC. This gives the protein CASSSGLGQGLPMEQFF.

The genes are TRBV18 and TRBJ1-2; D call uncertain. The CDR3 spans 14 residues. Germline assignment: CDR1 KGHSH and CDR2 LQKENI. The V end was cut by 2 bases, the J end by 2 bases, with 9 bases between. The CDR3 DNA is TGTGCCAGCTCACCAGATGAGGGAAACTATGGCTACACCTTC. It yields the protein CASSPDEGNYGYTF.

The gene calls are TRBV20-1 and TRBJ1-1, with 7 bases aligning to TRBD1. V shed 3 bases and J 3 bases; nucleotides not matched to a gene: 10. Germline CDR1 is DFQATT and CDR2 is SNEGSKA (reference sequence). This CDR3 spans 15 amino acids. The CDR3 sequence: CSASPTGVEDTEAFF. The CDR3 region has the DNA TGCAGTGCTAGCCCAACAGGGGTGGAGGACACTGAAGCTTTCTTT.

The chain uses TRBV12-3 or TRBV12-4 and TRBJ2-7; tentative D call: TRBD2 (5 bases). The V end lost 7 bases, the J end lost 12 bases, and 16 bases lay between the germline ends. This CDR3 is built from 11 residues. In DNA form, the CDR3 reads TGTGCCAGCACCTTCGAGGAGGTGAGGTACTTC. This encodes CASTFEEVRYF.

This clonotype was found many times. One junction end disagrees with the germline gene, perhaps due to a read error. The gene calls are TRBV3-1 and TRBJ2-3, with D possibly being TRBD2 (6 bases). CDR1 and CDR2 from the germline V gene are LGHDT and YNNKEL (reference sequence). This CDR3 comprises 13 residues. In DNA form, the CDR3 reads TGCGCCAGCAGCCAGGACGGGGGAGATACGCAGTATTTT. Protein sequence: CASSQDGGDTQYF.

This clonotype came up many times. The chain couples TRBV4-2 to TRBJ1-2; D call uncertain. Germline V gene data show CDR1 as LGHNA and CDR2 as YNFKEQ. The CDR3 loop spans 14 amino acids. V lost 0 bases and J 4 bases, leaving 9 bases between the germline ends. CDR3 protein: CASSQEFGSYGYTF. The CDR3 DNA is TGTGCCAGCAGCCAAGAATTCGGCTCCTATGGCTACACCTTC.

On this clonotype itself: A much larger clone lies a single base off, so this may be a read error. V gene TRBV7-2 combines with J gene TRBJ1-5; tentative D call: TRBD1 (5 bases). Germline V gene sequence: CDR1 SGHTA, CDR2 FQGNSA. Deletions cut 8 bases from V and 0 bases from J, with 14 bases between. The CDR3 sequence is 15 residues long. This CDR3 is CASGTQGNSNQPQHF. The CDR3 coding sequence is TGTGCCAGCGGCACCCAGGGAAATAGCAATCAGCCCCAGCATTTT.

This chain joins TRBV7-2 and TRBJ1-2; no clear D gene. Germline assignment: CDR1 SGHTA and CDR2 FQGNSA. V lost 2 bases and J 3 bases, leaving 13 bases between the germline ends. The CDR3 runs to 15 residues. Written as DNA, the CDR3 is TGTGCCAGCAGCTTAAGTTATCGGGGTGACTATGGCTACACCTTC. Its protein is CASSLSYRGDYGYTF.

CDR3 protein: CSARDAADSNQPQHF. The CDR3 nucleotides read TGCAGTGCTAGAGATGCGGCAGATAGCAATCAGCCCCAGCATTTT. V is TRBV20-1 and J is TRBJ1-5; D gene ambiguous. The length of the CDR3 is 15 residues. The V gene lost 0 bases and the J gene lost 0 bases, with 9 bases spanning the gap. From germline, CDR1 is DFQATT and CDR2 SNEGSKA (reference sequence).

At least ten counts were recorded for this clonotype. The chain recombines TRBV9 with TRBJ2-7; D is uncertain. Trimming stripped 3 bases from V and 4 bases from J, with 11 bases between. The CDR3 is made up of 13 amino acids. Looked up from germline, CDR1 is SGDLS and CDR2 is YYNGEE. This CDR3 reads CASSAGMQYEQYF. In DNA, the CDR3 is TGTGCCAGCAGCGCCGGAATGCAATACGAGCAGTACTTC.

This clonotype has a handful of counts. A clone one base away is much larger, so this may be a read error. CDR3 nucleotides: TGCAGCGTTGGGACGGGCTACGAGCGGTACTTC. It specifies CSVGTGYERYF. V usage is TRBV29-1 and J usage is TRBJ2-4; D ambiguous. CDR3 length: 11 residues. Germline V gene data show CDR1 as SQVTM and CDR2 as ANQGSEA. The germline V and J ends were trimmed by 4 bases and 15 bases, with 16 bases remaining between them. Combining the CDR3 with reference TRBV29-1 and TRBJ2-4 gives the whole variable domain SAVISQKPSRDICQRGTSLTIQCQVDSQVTMMFWYRQQPGQSLTLIATANQGSEATYESGFVIDKFPISRPNLTFSTLTVSNMSPEDSSIYLCSVGTGYERYFGAGTRLSVL.